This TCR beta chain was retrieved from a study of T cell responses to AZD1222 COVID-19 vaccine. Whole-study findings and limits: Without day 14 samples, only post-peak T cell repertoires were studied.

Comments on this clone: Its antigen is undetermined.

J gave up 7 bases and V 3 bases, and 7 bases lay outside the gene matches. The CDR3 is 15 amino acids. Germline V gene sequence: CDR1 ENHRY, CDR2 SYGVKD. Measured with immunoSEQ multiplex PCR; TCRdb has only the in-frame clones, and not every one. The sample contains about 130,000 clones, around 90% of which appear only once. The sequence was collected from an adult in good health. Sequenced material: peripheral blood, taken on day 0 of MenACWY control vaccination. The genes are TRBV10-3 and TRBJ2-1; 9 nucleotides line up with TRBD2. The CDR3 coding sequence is TGTGCCATCAGTGAAGGCGGGAGGGCCGAGAATGAGCAGTTCTTC. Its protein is CAISEGGRAENEQFF.